The source of this T cell receptor beta chain is a study of cytomegalovirus exposure and HLA in healthy donors (dated by TCRdb to 2015 to 2018). At the level of the whole study: In an earlier analysis of approximately 640 of the donors, around 300 Gb of sequence data and 100 million or so unique TCR beta sequences from 150 million to 200 million T cells were reported. Roughly 320 gigabases of sequencing data and approximately 91 million unique TCR sequences made up an early release that covered several hundred HLA-typed donors. The genetic ancestry cluster associated with self-reported Caucasian donors included over 80% of the 300 to 400 genotyped donors. The study aimed to test whether signatures of past pathogen exposure could be identified by cataloging public T cell receptors. Using immunosequencing, the study profiled T cell repertoires from 500 to 800 subjects and related those repertoires to cytomegalovirus serostatus. Along with the roughly 670-subject first cohort, a separate validation cohort of 120 different subjects was used. High-throughput TCR immunosequencing, statistical association of individual TCRs with disease status, and machine learning were combined to predict cytomegalovirus infection status. In a later analysis, previously published TCR beta repertoires from 550 to 700 donors were re-analyzed and high-resolution HLA genotyping was added so that TCR occurrence patterns could be studied. Rather than drawing on any new phenotypic data, the later analysis identified candidate immune exposures from TCR beta sequences and the way those sequences occurred across donors. An earlier analysis of about 600 of the donors used high-throughput TCR beta sequencing to judge whether each TCR beta V gene segment behaved as functional or pseudogenic. Alongside the repertoire data, information on donor age, sex, ethnicity and CMV serostatus was compiled. Genome-wide SNP genotypes for about three fifths of the roughly 670 donors were used in a later genetic analysis, which treated that subset as a discovery cohort. All discovery cohort repertoires had been generated using a single sequencing platform. HLA typing covered class I and class II loci at four-digit resolution. Typing coverage varied by locus: roughly 629-630 donors for A, B, C, DRB1 and DQB1; about 520 for DQA1; about 570 for DPA1; 400 to 480 for DPB1. Several DR-DQ haplotypes were handled as single units for association and clustering because linkage in the cohort was strong. Among around 400 genotyped donors of the cohort, an average of around 220,000 unique TCR beta nucleotide sequences was sequenced per donor, of which roughly 17% were non-productive. Results the study describes overall, beyond this receptor: Linkage disequilibrium might explain the correlated functional status among segregating V segments, but an unknown experimental factor could not be ruled out. Broadly in line with IMGT annotations, most TCR beta V segments showed up in productive rearrangements about 87% or about 30% of the time in an earlier analysis of approximately 640 of the donors. Only TCR beta chains were sequenced in this cohort, and the absence of alpha or paired-chain data limited detectable features. In a later genetic analysis, fewer N-insertions in productive TCRs were reported among donors in an Asian-associated ancestry cluster than the roughly 700-donor mean. In a later analysis, most CMV-associated TCR beta chains were found to appear HLA-restricted, with HLA associations seemingly driven largely by CMV exposure. In both the original and validation cohorts, the classifier was reported to diagnose cytomegalovirus status with high specificity and sensitivity. When HLA alleles, especially DR and DQ, strongly co-occurred, TCR associations were difficult to assign to individual alleles. Roughly uniform sequencing depth across donors was assumed in presence/absence analyses, although this assumption may not hold. The 87-base-pair reads could not distinguish some IMGT-functional V segments, including TRBV6-2 and TRBV6-3, so those segments were excluded. A total of some 180 TCR beta chains were listed by the study as associated with cytomegalovirus. A further reported finding was that TCR beta sequences accurately predicted the HLA-A and HLA-B alleles for most subjects in the first cohort. The only immune exposure information available for the cohort was CMV serostatus. In a later analysis, about 16,000 TCR beta sequences were associated with specific HLA alleles at a false discovery rate of 0.05. In vitro tests confirmed that three of the cytomegalovirus-associated TCR beta chains recognize cytomegalovirus antigens. A later analysis found that TCR association rates varied across HLA loci, with DRB1 alleles showing the most associated TCRs and HLA-C alleles the fewest. Because some donors lacked HLA typing at each locus, the association tests relied only on the typed subset. In a later analysis, HLA-associated TCR beta chains were found to be more clonally expanded and to have lower generation probabilities than equally common non-associated chains. Across donors, most TCR sequences were observed very rarely, whereas some public TCRs were present in many individuals. In a later analysis, several top co-occurrence clusters were reported to appear linked to parvovirus B19, influenza, CMV and Epstein-Barr virus. V-gene and J-gene trimming of TCR beta chains was associated with a missense DCLRE1C variant in a later genetic analysis, and the association was replicated in an independent cohort. Because counts were too low, seventeen rarely observed V segments, including chromosome 9 orphons, were excluded from the earlier analysis of 587 of the donors. The authors suggested that the approach could potentially be extended to other disease states and immunological phenotypes. A cluster of highly shared sequence variants was judged likely to be a technical artifact of the sequencing pipeline.

This clone has a single count. Its antigen has not been determined. No base-level quality is on record; no much larger clone is a single base apart. The method behind the library was the immunoSEQ multiplex PCR assay. A mixture of 60 forward primers for TCR Vbeta segments and 13 reverse primers for TCR Jbeta segments was used in the multiplex PCR. A multiplex PCR assay on genomic DNA amplified the CDR3 region of rearranged TCR beta genes. The Illumina HiSeq System was used to sequence the amplified TCR beta libraries as 87-base-pair reads. As for the authors' bioinformatics: A later analysis tallied approximately 87 million unique TCR beta chains across the 700 or so repertoires, and approximately 12 million of those chains were shared by two or more donors. To remove PCR and sequencing errors, raw reads were error-corrected and collapsed into unique sequences using a nearest-neighbor algorithm that merged closely related sequences. Alignment of CDR3 sequences to IMGT reference sequences was used to assign V, D and J gene segments. For a sequence to be retained, a match of at least six nucleotides was required to both a V gene segment and a J gene segment. Rearrangements were called productive when the CDR3 lacked stop codons and stayed in frame with V and J; all others were non-productive. Following IMGT convention, CDR3 was defined as the stretch from the second conserved V-encoded cysteine up to the conserved J-encoded phenylalanine. Sequences without an unambiguous match to a single V gene segment were excluded from the earlier analysis of 450 to 650 of the donors. An earlier analysis of 550 to 650 of the donors classified V segments as functional when productive rearrangements were above 56.7% and as segregating when the standard deviation between donors was above 5%. A statistical classification framework was built for diagnosing cytomegalovirus status from the catalog of TCR beta chain sequences. A later analysis assigned V and J genes by comparing TCR nucleotide sequences with IMGT/GENE-DB human TR gene sequences. A later analysis assigned CDR3 sequences and most-parsimonious VDJ recombination scenarios with the TCRdist pipeline. In a later analysis, each TCR beta chain was defined by its CDR3 amino acid sequence together with its V-gene family, and reads lacking a unique V-gene family were excluded. As a way to deal with suspected cross-contamination and a sequencing artifact, a later analysis dropped 592 nucleotide sequences that were highly shared and had low generation probability. For each public chain, a later analysis derived a clonal expansion index from normalized ranks of inferred template counts within each repertoire. Generation probabilities in a later analysis came from a VDJ recombination model fitted to out-of-frame rearrangements, and those results were checked against IGoR. In a later analysis, TCR-TCR, TCR-HLA and TCR-CMV co-occurrence was scored with hypergeometric tests, and a repertoire-size bias correction was applied to TCR pairs. A later analysis estimated false discovery rates by permuting HLA or CMV assignments 20 times. In a later analysis, co-occurring TCRs were grouped with DBSCAN, and TCRdist sequence similarity was added when clustering was performed within HLA-allele-positive subsets. Repertoires with fewer than 30,000 or more than 120,000 public chains were left out of co-occurrence clustering, as were five repertoires with anomalous nucleotide sharing. Here the immuneACCESS table is served through TCRdb, limited to in-frame sequences with V and J called. Missing clones are a known gap in these copies; in checked studies unresolved V genes cover under half, and the rest lacks a known reason. For V, J and clone size, that table is used; D and trimming come from the DNA. Present in this sample are approximately 180,000 clones, about 80% of which were seen just once. The leading ten clones occupy 2.2% of the sample.

In total, approximately 690 healthy bone marrow donors made up the cohort. At the time of sampling, every cohort member was nominally healthy, though immune exposures that went unrecorded were likely present. The donor tested CMV seronegative, placing the donor among the 350 or so seronegative members of the cohort. Each donor provided a peripheral blood sample, and peripheral blood mononuclear cells were used for TCR beta sequencing. Genomic DNA was extracted from the blood cell samples with the Qiagen DNeasy Blood Extraction Kit. Trimming accounts for 8 bases at V and 6 bases at J, while the number of junction bases matched to no gene is 5. Inclusive of the bounding cysteine and phenylalanine, the CDR3 is 12 residues long. Kept here is only the CDR3 DNA, which spans 36 bases and is read in frame from base 1. The germline V gene (reference sequence) gives CDR1 as LNHDA and CDR2 as SQIVND.

Specimen: PBMCs. The sequence was collected from a woman between 25 and 40 years old in good health and CMV-seronegative. The chain uses TRBV19 and TRBJ1-1; 8 of the junction bases match TRBD1. The encoded CDR3 is CASFDRGAEAFF. The nucleotide sequence reads TGTGCCAGTTTTGACAGGGGCGCTGAAGCTTTCTTT.